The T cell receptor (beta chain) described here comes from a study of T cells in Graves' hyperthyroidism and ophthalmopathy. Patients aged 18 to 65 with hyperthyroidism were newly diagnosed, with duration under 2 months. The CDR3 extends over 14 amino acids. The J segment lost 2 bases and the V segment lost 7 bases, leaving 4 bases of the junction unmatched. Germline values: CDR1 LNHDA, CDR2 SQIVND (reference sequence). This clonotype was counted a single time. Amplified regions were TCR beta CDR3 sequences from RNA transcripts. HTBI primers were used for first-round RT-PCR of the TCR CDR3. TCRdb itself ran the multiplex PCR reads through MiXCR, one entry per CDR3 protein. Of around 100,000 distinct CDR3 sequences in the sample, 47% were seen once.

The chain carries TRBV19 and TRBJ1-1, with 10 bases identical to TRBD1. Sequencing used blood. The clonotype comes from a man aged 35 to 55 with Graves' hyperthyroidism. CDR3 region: CASTRDRGNTEAFF. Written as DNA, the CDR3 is TGTGCCAGTACCCGGGACAGGGGAAACACTGAAGCTTTCTTT.